This TCR beta chain was sequenced for a study of HIV-infected patients and healthy controls. The CDR3 runs 17 residues. V dropped 3 bases and J dropped 5 bases, with 19 bases sitting between them. Germline V gene lookup returns CDR1 MGHDK and CDR2 SYGVNS. This clonotype occurred many times. Whole blood was used without fractionation, so all unsorted peripheral T cells were included. The RNA source was a roughly 2.4 ml peripheral blood draw. Around 450 ng RNA was reverse transcribed with alpha and beta constant-region primers. Each of the alpha and beta chains got its own library through chain-specific third strand synthesis with indices. Priming off the SP2 site generated the second strand. Each CDR3 protein is one row after TCRdb ran MiXCR on the 5' RACE reads. The table shows about 15,000 distinct CDR3 sequences, with roughly 7.5% occurring only once.

The TCR comes from an adult in good health. The chain links TRBV25-1 to TRBJ2-2; tentative D call: TRBD1 (6 bases). The source material was blood. The CDR3 bases are TGTGCCAGCAGTGAGTGGACAGACGCTCTAATAACCGGGGAGCTGTTTTTT. This translates into CASSEWTDALITGELFF.